These 12 T cell receptor beta chains came from one sample sequenced in a study of graft-versus-host responses after intestinal transplantation. TCRdb keeps only in-frame clones here, not all; method: immunoSEQ multiplex PCR. The repertoire has 75,000 to 100,000 clones, about 83% of them found once; the top ten carry almost 1.5%. The sample was PBMCs, taken 255 days after intestinal transplant. Receptor source: a human patient who received an intestinal transplant, so some T cells may come from the graft donor.

With regard to this clone: The junction departs from the called germline gene at one end, perhaps through a read error. The V gene is TRBV28, the J gene TRBJ2-7, with D possibly TRBD1 on 6 matching bases. The V gene's germline CDR1 is MDHEN and CDR2 SYDVKM. This CDR3 contains 13 residues. This CDR3 reads CASNLIQGHEQYF. In DNA form, the CDR3 reads TGTGCCAGCAATTTAATACAGGGCCACGAGCAGTACTTC.

V and J are TRBV2 and TRBJ1-2, with 7 bases that match TRBD1. Germline-derived CDR1 and CDR2 are SNHLY and FYNNEI. This CDR3 is built from 15 residues. Germline trimming cut 3 bases from V and 0 bases from J; bases unmatched to any gene: 4. CDR3 DNA sequence: TGTGCCAGCAGTGACAGGGGGAGAGCTAACTATGGCTACACCTTC. Translated, it gives CASSDRGRANYGYTF.

This clone was seen just once. The V gene is TRBV28, the J gene TRBJ2-6, with D unresolved. CDR1 is MDHEN, CDR2 SYDVKM, per germline. This CDR3 spans 17 amino acids. V dropped 2 bases and J dropped 0 bases, with 11 bases sitting between them. CDR3 sequence reads: CASSLAPPVSGANVLTF. The CDR3 bases are TGTGCCAGCAGTTTAGCCCCACCTGTCTCTGGGGCCAACGTCCTGACTTTC.

The chain has TRBV5-1 and TRBJ2-7; perhaps TRBD2 as D (6 bases). The CDR3 spans 16 residues. CDR1 and CDR2 from the germline V gene are SGHRS and YFSETQ. The ends were cut back, 2 bases at V and 6 bases at J, with 21 bases in the middle. CDR3: CASSLSISEGGGEQYF. CDR3 coding DNA: TGCGCCAGCAGCTTATCAATATCGGAGGGTGGGGGCGAGCAGTACTTC.

The rearrangement joins TRBV29-1 to TRBJ1-2; tentative D call: TRBD1 (6 bases). The CDR3 consists of 13 residues. V dropped 3 bases and J dropped 8 bases, with 16 bases sitting between them. Germline CDR1 reads SQVTM; CDR2 reads ANQGSEA. In DNA, the CDR3 is TGCAGCGTTGAGCCAGGGACATTATACGGCTACACCTTC. It specifies CSVEPGTLYGYTF.

The J gene is TRBJ2-1, the V gene TRBV6-1, with a tentative D call TRBD1 (5 bases). Germline V gives CDR1 MNHNS, CDR2 SASEGT. This CDR3 is 13 amino acids long. The V end lost 6 bases, the J end lost 3 bases, and 9 bases lay between the germline ends. This CDR3 is CASRGQIYNEQFF. CDR3 in DNA: TGTGCCAGCAGGGGGCAGATCTACAATGAGCAGTTCTTC.

The gene calls are TRBV6-5 and TRBJ1-6; D not certain. The V end lost 5 bases, the J end lost 7 bases, and 9 bases lay between the germline ends. The CDR3 is 13 amino acids. Germline lookup yields CDR1 MNHEY and CDR2 SVGAGI. The CDR3 reads CASSKWTNSPLHF. Here the CDR3 DNA reads TGTGCCAGCAGTAAATGGACGAATTCACCCCTCCACTTT.

The gene calls are TRBV11-2 and TRBJ2-2; TRBD1 matches at 8 bases. Germline-derived CDR1 and CDR2 are SGHAT and FQNNGV. Losses at the gene ends were 1 base for V and 4 bases for J; bases not matched to a gene: 5. The CDR3 contains 16 residues. The CDR3 loop reads CASSLVSGGVTGELFF. The DNA for the CDR3 is TGTGCCAGCAGCTTAGTTTCAGGGGGCGTCACCGGGGAGCTGTTTTTT.

The chain couples TRBV5-1 to TRBJ2-2; possibly TRBD1 for D (5 bases). CDR1 and CDR2 from the germline V gene are SGHRS and YFSETQ. V was clipped by 3 bases and J by 1 base, with 10 bases between them. The CDR3 extends over 15 amino acids. For the CDR3, the DNA is TGCGCCAGCAGCTACGACAGCTTGAACACCGGGGAGCTGTTTTTT. Residues: CASSYDSLNTGELFF.

V usage is TRBV6-6 and J usage is TRBJ2-7; either TRBD1 or TRBD2 may fit D (5 bases each). V was clipped by 4 bases and J by 7 bases, with 8 bases between them. The CDR3 runs to 11 residues. The germline CDR1 and CDR2 sequences are MNHNY and SVGAGI (reference sequence). The CDR3 DNA follows: TGTGCCAGCAGTTTCGGGACGGAGCAGTACTTC. Translated, it gives CASSFGTEQYF.

The chain carries TRBV4-1 and TRBJ2-1; possibly TRBD2 for D (6 bases). CDR1 is MGHRA and CDR2 is YSYEKL in the germline V gene. Trimming removed 1 base at V and 8 bases at J, with 24 bases between. The CDR3 sequence is 18 residues long. The DNA of the CDR3 is TGCGCCAGCAGCCAAGCATGGGCTTTGGAGGGTATGGTCGATGAGCAGTTCTTC. Amino acid sequence: CASSQAWALEGMVDEQFF.

This chain joins TRBV27 and TRBJ2-1; TRBD2 aligns across 8 bases. The length of the CDR3 is 18 residues. Unmatched junction bases numbered 15, after V lost 1 base and J lost 7 bases. In germline, CDR1 is MNHEY, CDR2 SMNVEV (reference sequence). CDR3 bases: TGTGCCAGCAGTTTATGGCTAGCGGGCGGCACAATGAGTAATGAGCAGTTCTTC. It encodes CASSLWLAGGTMSNEQFF.